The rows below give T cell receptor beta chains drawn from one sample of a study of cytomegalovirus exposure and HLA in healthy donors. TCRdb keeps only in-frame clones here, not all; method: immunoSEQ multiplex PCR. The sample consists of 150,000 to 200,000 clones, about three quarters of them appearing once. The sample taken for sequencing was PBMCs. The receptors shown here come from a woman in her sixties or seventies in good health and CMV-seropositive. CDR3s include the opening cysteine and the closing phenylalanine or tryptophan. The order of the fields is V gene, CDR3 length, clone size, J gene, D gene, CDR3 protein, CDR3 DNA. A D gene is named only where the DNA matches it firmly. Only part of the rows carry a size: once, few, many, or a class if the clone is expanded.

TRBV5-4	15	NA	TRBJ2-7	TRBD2	CASSLPSGRSYEQYF	TGTGCCAGCAGCTTGCCTAGCGGGAGATCCTACGAGCAGTACTTC
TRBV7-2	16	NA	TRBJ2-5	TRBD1	CASSLALGRGRETQYF	TGTGCCAGCAGCTTAGCCCTCGGCAGGGGGCGGGAGACCCAGTACTTC
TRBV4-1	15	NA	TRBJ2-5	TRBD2	CASSQLGTRQETQYF	TGCGCCAGCAGCCAACTAGGGACTAGACAAGAGACCCAGTACTTC
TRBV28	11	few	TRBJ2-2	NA	CASFSTGELFF	TGTGCCAGCTTCAGTACCGGGGAGCTGTTTTTT
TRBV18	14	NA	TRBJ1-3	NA	CASSPREAGNTIYF	TGTGCCAGCTCACCACGGGAGGCTGGAAACACCATATATTTT
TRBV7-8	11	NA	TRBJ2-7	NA	CASSLSYEQYF	TGTGCCAGCAGCCTGAGCTACGAGCAGTACTTC
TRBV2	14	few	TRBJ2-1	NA	CASLLGGPVNEQFF	TGTGCCAGTCTTCTGGGGGGGCCGGTGAATGAGCAGTTCTTC
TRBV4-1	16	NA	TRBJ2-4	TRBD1	CASSPQLGTGRNIQYF	TGCGCCAGCAGCCCGCAACTCGGGACAGGGCGGAACATTCAGTACTTC
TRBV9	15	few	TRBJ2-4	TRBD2	CASSRGLAGTNIQYF	TGTGCCAGCAGCCGGGGACTAGCGGGGACAAACATTCAGTACTTC
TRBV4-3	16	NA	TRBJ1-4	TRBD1	CASSQEGTGVSGKLFF	TGCGCCAGCAGCCAAGAAGGGACAGGGGTTTCCGGAAAACTGTTTTTT
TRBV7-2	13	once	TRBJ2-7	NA	CASKRESSHEQYF	TGTGCCAGCAAACGGGAAAGCAGCCACGAGCAGTACTTC
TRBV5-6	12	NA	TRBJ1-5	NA	CASSIFNQPQHF	TGTGCCAGCAGCATCTTCAATCAGCCCCAGCATTTT
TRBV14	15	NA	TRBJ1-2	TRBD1	CASSQPGTGLDGYTF	TGTGCCAGCAGCCAACCGGGGACAGGGCTCGATGGCTACACCTTC
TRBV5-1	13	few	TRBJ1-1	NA	CASSLRGNTEAFF	TGCGCCAGCAGCCTCCGGGGGAACACTGAAGCTTTCTTT
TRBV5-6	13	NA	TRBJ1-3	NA	CALGSISGNTIYF	TGTGCGTTGGGCAGTATCTCTGGAAACACCATATATTTT
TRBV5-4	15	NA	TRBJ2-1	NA	CASAKGGAGGNEQFF	TGTGCCAGCGCGAAGGGGGGGGCGGGTGGGAATGAGCAGTTCTTC
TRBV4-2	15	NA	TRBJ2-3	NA	CASSRRTADTDTQYF	TGTGCCAGCAGCCGACGGACAGCGGACACAGATACGCAGTATTTT
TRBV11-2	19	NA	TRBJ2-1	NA	CASSFKFLSADIYFNEQFF	TGTGCCAGCAGCTTTAAATTCTTATCGGCAGACATTTATTTCAATGAGCAGTTCTTC
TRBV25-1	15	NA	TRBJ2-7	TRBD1	CASSEGTGGSYEQYF	TGTGCCAGCAGTGAGGGGACAGGGGGCTCCTACGAGCAGTACTTC
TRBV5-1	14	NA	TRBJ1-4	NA	CASSLGQFNEKLFF	TGCGCCAGCAGCTTGGGCCAGTTTAATGAAAAACTGTTTTTT
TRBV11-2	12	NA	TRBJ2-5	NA	CASSLDTTTQYF	TGTGCCAGCAGCTTAGATACTACGACCCAGTACTTC
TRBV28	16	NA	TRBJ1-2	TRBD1	CASSLMINRGYYGYTF	TGTGCCAGCAGTTTAATGATTAACAGGGGATACTATGGCTACACCTTC
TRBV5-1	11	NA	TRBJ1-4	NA	CASSSDEKLFF	TGCGCCAGCAGCTCGGATGAAAAACTGTTTTTT
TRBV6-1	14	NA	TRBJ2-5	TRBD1	CASSRTGAAETQYF	TGTGCCAGCAGTAGGACAGGGGCGGCGGAGACCCAGTACTTC
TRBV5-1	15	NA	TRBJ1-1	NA	CASSLDGARHTEAFF	TGCGCCAGCAGCTTGGATGGGGCGCGGCACACTGAAGCTTTCTTT
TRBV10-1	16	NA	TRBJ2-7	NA	CASSESNYLPPYEQYF	TGCGCCAGCAGTGAGTCGAACTACCTCCCCCCCTACGAGCAGTACTTC
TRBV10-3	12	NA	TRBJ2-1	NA	CAISESSLQQFF	TGTGCCATCAGTGAGTCGTCTCTTCAGCAGTTCTTC
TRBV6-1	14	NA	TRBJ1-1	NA	CASSEPGRFTEAFF	TGTGCCAGCAGTGAACCAGGGAGGTTCACTGAAGCTTTCTTT
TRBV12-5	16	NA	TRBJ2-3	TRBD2	CASGLVLAGGADTQYF	TGTGCTAGTGGTTTGGTACTAGCGGGAGGGGCAGATACGCAGTATTTT
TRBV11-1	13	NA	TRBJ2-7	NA	CASSPRDTYEQYF	TGTGCCAGCAGCCCACGGGATACCTACGAGCAGTACTTC
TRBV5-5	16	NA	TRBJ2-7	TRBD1	CASSWGTGVFPGEQYF	TGTGCCAGCAGCTGGGGGACAGGGGTCTTTCCGGGGGAGCAGTACTTC
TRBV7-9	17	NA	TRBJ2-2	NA	CSSRLPPRDTNTGELFF	TGTTCCAGCCGCCTCCCTCCCCGTGACACGAACACCGGGGAGCTGTTTTTT
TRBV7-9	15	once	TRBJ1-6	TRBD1	CASSLAGGQGSPLHF	TGTGCCAGCAGCTTAGCGGGGGGACAGGGCTCACCCCTCCACTTT
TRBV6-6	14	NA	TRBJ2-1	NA	CASSDSNQINEQFF	TGTGCCAGCAGTGACAGCAATCAAATCAATGAGCAGTTCTTC
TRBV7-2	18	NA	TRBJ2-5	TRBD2	CASSSPGLAGGLGETQYF	TGTGCCAGCAGCTCACCGGGACTAGCGGGGGGGCTAGGGGAGACCCAGTACTTC
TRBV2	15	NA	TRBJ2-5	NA	CARGRRGGEPETQYF	TGTGCCAGGGGGAGAAGGGGGGGGGAGCCAGAGACCCAGTACTTC
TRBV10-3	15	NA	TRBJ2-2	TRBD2	CAIRGDSGRTGELFF	TGTGCCATCAGGGGAGATAGCGGGAGGACCGGGGAGCTGTTTTTT
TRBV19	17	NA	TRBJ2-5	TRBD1	CASSMLPLRQGQETQYF	TGTGCCAGTAGTATGCTTCCTTTACGACAGGGACAAGAGACCCAGTACTTC
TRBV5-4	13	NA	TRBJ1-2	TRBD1	CASSQRDRDGYTF	TGTGCCAGCAGCCAGCGGGACAGGGATGGCTACACCTTC
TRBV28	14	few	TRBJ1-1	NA	CASSLPDGGTEAFF	TGTGCCAGCAGCCTTCCCGACGGGGGAACTGAAGCTTTCTTT